These 25 T cell receptor beta chains originate from one sample sequenced in a study of blood T cells in healthy people across ages. A second PCR, run for roughly 7 to 11 cycles, used a sample-barcoded 5' primer plus a J-beta primer mix. TCRdb recomputed calls from the 5' RACE reads with MiXCR, one row per CDR3 protein. Counted here are more than 750,000 distinct CDR3 sequences, approximately 32% occurring once; the ten biggest clones make up about 10%. These data also formed part of another study, on T cells of mothers and their children.

What was sequenced was blood. These receptors all stem from a woman between 40 and 50 years old in good health.

The chain is built from TRBV7-8 and TRBJ2-7; D may be TRBD1 (5 bases). V was clipped by 1 base and J by 0 bases, with 10 bases between them. CDR1 and CDR2 (germline): SGHVS, FQNEAQ. There are 15 residues in the CDR3. CDR3 DNA sequence: TGTGCCAGCAGCTTAGTTCAGGGATCCTCCTACGAGCAGTACTTC. This gives the protein CASSLVQGSSYEQYF.

The chain is built from TRBV7-2 and TRBJ1-5; no definite D call. The ends were cut back, 0 bases at V and 7 bases at J, with 10 bases in the middle. Germline values: CDR1 SGHTA, CDR2 FQGNSA. The CDR3 extends over 14 amino acids. The CDR3 is CASSLARERQPQHF. DNA of the CDR3: TGTGCCAGCAGCTTAGCAAGGGAAAGGCAGCCCCAGCATTTT.

This clonotype was counted only a few times. V gene TRBV7-9 combines with J gene TRBJ2-1; 9 bases fit TRBD1. Per the germline V gene, CDR1 is SEHNR and CDR2 is FQNEAQ (reference sequence). CDR3 length: 16 residues. The trim removed 5 bases at V and 8 bases at J, leaving 13 bases unmatched. The CDR3 nucleotides are TGTGCCAGCAGCCGCGGCGGACAGGGGTCTGGGGATGAGCAGTTCTTC. It codes for CASSRGGQGSGDEQFF. Together with reference TRBV7-9 and TRBJ2-1, the CDR3 gives the full variable domain: DTGVSQNPRHKITKRGQNVTFRCDPISEHNRLYWYRQTLGQGPEFLTYFQNEAQLEKSRLLSDRFSAERPKGSFSTLEIQRTEQGDSAMYLCASSRGGQGSGDEQFFGPGTRLTVL.

This clonotype appeared many times. V and J are TRBV28 and TRBJ2-7, with 8 bases that match TRBD1. In germline, CDR1 is MDHEN, CDR2 SYDVKM. This CDR3 comprises 16 residues. Trimming took 5 bases from V and 0 from J; bases not matched to a gene: 9. In DNA form, the CDR3 reads TGTGCCAGCAGTACAGTCCCACAGGGGGTCTCCTACGAGCAGTACTTC. Translation gives CASSTVPQGVSYEQYF.

The chain recombines TRBV12-3 or TRBV12-4 with TRBJ2-3, with 11 bases that match TRBD2. This CDR3 contains 15 residues. Unmatched junction bases numbered 12, after V lost 7 bases and J lost 9 bases. The CDR3 DNA reads as TGTGCCAGCACAAACCTGGGACTAGCGGCAGTAACGCAGTATTTT. It translates to CASTNLGLAAVTQYF.

CDR3 sequence reads: CASNPGTSVNEQFF. CDR3 nucleotide sequence: TGTGCCAGTAATCCCGGGACTAGCGTCAATGAGCAGTTCTTC. This chain connects TRBV19 to TRBJ2-1, with 10 bases identical to TRBD2. The CDR3 covers 14 residues. With 7 bases clipped from V and 6 bases from J, the junction kept 6 bases outside the gene matches. The germline V gene encodes CDR1 LNHDA and CDR2 SQIVND (reference sequence). Supplemented by reference TRBV19 and TRBJ2-1, the full variable domain reads DGGITQSPKYLFRKEGQNVTLSCEQNLNHDAMYWYRQDPGQGLRLIYYSQIVNDFQKGDIAEGYSVSREKKESFPLTVTSAQKNPTAFYLCASNPGTSVNEQFFGPGTRLTVL.

This clonotype was detected a few times. The CDR3 protein is CASSLLGTGSNEQFF. Written as DNA, the CDR3 is TGTGCCAGCAGTTTACTAGGGACAGGGTCCAATGAGCAGTTCTTC. This chain uses TRBV12-3 or TRBV12-4 with TRBJ2-1, with TRBD1 matching over 9 bases. CDR3 length: 15 residues. The V segment lost 2 bases and the J segment 6 bases; nucleotides outside the gene matches: 5.

This clonotype came up a few times. The chain combines TRBV7-2 with TRBJ1-3; no firm D call. CDR1 and CDR2 (germline): SGHTA, FQGNSA. The CDR3 covers 14 residues. V dropped 6 bases and J dropped 0 bases, with 9 bases sitting between them. In DNA form, the CDR3 reads TGTGCCAGCAGTTCAGGCGCCTCTGGAAACACCATATATTTT. This codes for CASSSGASGNTIYF.

This clonotype has at least ten counts. The chain uses TRBV9 and TRBJ2-1; 8 nucleotides line up with TRBD2. V lost 3 bases and J lost 1; bases outside the gene matches: 6. The length of the CDR3 is 16 residues. The V gene's germline CDR1 is SGDLS and CDR2 YYNGEE. For the CDR3, the DNA is TGTGCCAGCAGCGCCGGACTAGCCAAATCCTACAATGAGCAGTTCTTC. Its translation: CASSAGLAKSYNEQFF.

This clonotype was recorded at least ten times. V gene TRBV4-3 combines with J gene TRBJ1-2; D remains ambiguous. Germline V gene sequence: CDR1 LGHNA, CDR2 YSLEER. V lost 0 bases to trimming and J lost 6 bases, with 11 bases between them. This CDR3 spans 14 amino acids. The CDR3 DNA is TGCGCCAGCAGCCAAGATTGGGTGGTGGATGGCTACACCTTC. Amino acids: CASSQDWVVDGYTF.

Regarding this clonotype: Just one base apart from a much larger clone, this may be a read error. This chain connects TRBV5-8 to TRBJ2-1; D uncertain. The DNA matches TRBJ2-7 better at its end, which makes the J call doubtful. There are 12 residues in the CDR3. Per germline, CDR1 SGHTS and CDR2 YDEGEE. The CDR3 protein is CASSFPYNEQYF. CDR3 nucleotide sequence: TGTGCCAGCAGCTTCCCCTACAATGAGCAGTACTTC.

This clonotype appeared many times. V usage is TRBV4-1 and J usage is TRBJ2-7; 9 bases are shared with TRBD1. The CDR3 has 17 amino acids. V was pared by 1 base and J by 4 bases, with 11 bases of the junction left unmatched. Germline CDR1 MGHRA, CDR2 YSYEKL. CDR3 amino acids: CASSQVWDRVGFYEQYF. The CDR3 region has the DNA TGCGCCAGCAGCCAAGTATGGGACAGGGTCGGGTTTTACGAGCAGTACTTC.

The chain links TRBV6-6 to TRBJ1-2, with D uncertain. The length of the CDR3 is 15 residues. Germline CDR1 MNHNY, CDR2 SVGAGI (reference sequence). Trimming shortened V by 2 bases and J by 2 bases, and 12 bases separated the two germline ends. The CDR3 DNA is TGTGCCAGCAGTTACGGTGGTTGGGAGAACTATGGCTACACCTTC. Protein product: CASSYGGWENYGYTF.

This clonotype appeared many times. The chain combines TRBV29-1 with TRBJ2-7; D call uncertain. The germline V and J ends were trimmed by 3 bases and 5 bases, with 8 bases remaining between them. Per germline, CDR1 SQVTM and CDR2 ANQGSEA. The CDR3 totals 11 residues. CDR3 protein: CSVDVGHEQYF. For the CDR3, the DNA is TGCAGCGTTGATGTCGGACACGAGCAGTACTTC.

This chain joins TRBV6-6 and TRBJ1-3; TRBD1 might be the D (5 bases). The germline gives CDR1 MNHNY, CDR2 SVGAGI (reference sequence). The V gene lost 7 bases and the J gene lost 5 bases, with 15 bases spanning the gap. The CDR3 consists of 14 residues. The DNA of the CDR3 is TGTGCCAGCACCCCGGGGGTTTCGAGAAACACCATATATTTT. This translates into CASTPGVSRNTIYF.

With respect to this clonotype: A much bigger clone sits one base away, suggesting this may be a read error. CDR3 region: CAGQSAGRSEQFF. CDR3 sequence (DNA): TGTGCCGGACAATCGGCGGGGCGGAGCGAGCAGTTCTTC. This sequence joins TRBV28 and TRBJ2-1, with a possible D match to TRBD2 (6 bases). The CDR3 length is 13 residues. Trimming removed 11 bases at V and 10 bases at J, with 21 bases between. Germline-derived CDR1 and CDR2 are MDHEN and SYDVKM.

This clonotype was picked up many times. V and J are TRBV28 and TRBJ1-4; D not resolved. V shed 7 bases and J shed 7 bases, with 13 bases lying between them. Germline assignment: CDR1 MDHEN and CDR2 SYDVKM. The CDR3 is 13 amino acids. In nucleotides, the CDR3 is TGTGCCAGCACGAGGGTTTCTCGTGAAAAACTGTTTTTT. The encoded protein is CASTRVSREKLFF.

The chain is built from TRBV29-1 and TRBJ1-1; a possible D gene is TRBD1 (6 bases). V lost 7 bases, J lost 5 bases, and 20 bases lay in between. CDR1 is SQVTM and CDR2 is ANQGSEA in the germline V gene. The CDR3 extends over 14 amino acids. The CDR3 DNA follows: TGCAGCGGGACGGCCCGGGGGGCTTTTACTGAAGCTTTCTTT. Encoded protein: CSGTARGAFTEAFF.

This clonotype was counted only a few times. The V and J genes are TRBV5-1 and TRBJ1-1; possibly TRBD1 for D (5 bases). The germline V gene has CDR1 SGHRS and CDR2 YFSETQ. This CDR3 is built from 15 residues. The V end lost 4 bases, the J end lost 2 bases, and 15 bases lay between the germline ends. This CDR3 reads CASSRGGGDNTEAFF. Written as DNA, the CDR3 is TGCGCCAGCAGCCGGGGCGGGGGTGATAACACTGAAGCTTTCTTT.

Comment on this clonotype: A much larger clonotype is one base distant, so this may be a read error. This chain links TRBV7-7 with TRBJ2-5, with D tentatively TRBD2 (5 bases). This CDR3 comprises 15 residues. The germline gives CDR1 SSHAT, CDR2 FNYEAQ (reference sequence). For the CDR3, the DNA is TGTGCTGGCAGCTTAGCGCCCAAAAACCAAGGGACCCAGTACTTC. Its translation: CAGSLAPKNQGTQYF.

This clonotype was found a few times. The J gene is TRBJ2-4, the V gene TRBV29-1, with 9 bases matching TRBD1. V lost 4 bases, J lost 13 bases, and 11 bases stayed unmatched. The CDR3 is 13 residues long. Germline lookup yields CDR1 SQVTM and CDR2 ANQGSEA. This CDR3 reads CSVAGQGTYGQYF. The CDR3 bases are TGCAGCGTTGCGGGACAGGGAACCTACGGGCAGTACTTC.

This clonotype occurred many times. The genes are TRBV10-2 and TRBJ2-5, with D unclear. CDR3 length equals 14 residues. Trimming removed 7 bases at V and 0 bases at J, with 12 bases between. The germline V gene encodes CDR1 WSHSY and CDR2 SAAADI. The CDR3 DNA reads TGCGCCAGCAATTATAACGGGCACCAAGAGACCCAGTACTTC. Translation: CASNYNGHQETQYF.

V is TRBV29-1 and J is TRBJ1-2, with a weak D call TRBD1 (5 bases). Germline V CDR1 and CDR2: SQVTM, ANQGSEA. The ends were cut back, 7 bases at V and 6 bases at J, with 15 bases in the middle. This CDR3 contains 12 residues. The CDR3 protein is CSGHTRGDGYTF. The CDR3, as DNA: TGCAGCGGTCACACGCGGGGGGATGGCTACACCTTC.

The J gene is TRBJ2-5, the V gene TRBV27; unclear D gene. The CDR3 consists of 13 residues. The V end lost 2 bases, the J end lost 4 bases, and 8 bases lay between the germline ends. Germline V gene lookup returns CDR1 MNHEY and CDR2 SMNVEV (reference sequence). The CDR3 DNA reads as TGTGCCAGCAGTTTAAACAGTATAGAGACCCAGTACTTC. It specifies CASSLNSIETQYF.

The V gene is TRBV3-1, the J gene TRBJ1-1; D remains ambiguous. CDR3 length equals 13 residues. The ends were cut back, 0 bases at V and 6 bases at J, with 8 bases in the middle. Germline lookup yields CDR1 LGHDT and CDR2 YNNKEL (reference sequence). This CDR3 reads CASSQEPGSEAFF. The CDR3 coding sequence is TGTGCCAGCAGCCAAGAACCGGGGTCTGAAGCTTTCTTT.